What follows are 4 T cell receptor beta chains derived from one specimen sequenced in a study of blood T cells in healthy people across ages. The second PCR ran about 6 to 12 cycles with a sample-barcoded 5' primer and J-beta primers. TCRdb itself ran the 5' RACE reads through MiXCR, one entry per CDR3 protein. This sample carries about 1.5 million distinct CDR3 sequences, under 55% of them seen once, and the ten largest clones take roughly 3.7%. The sequencing input was blood. The source of these receptors is a woman aged 18 to 35 in good health.

This clonotype has a single count. The rearrangement joins TRBV20-1 to TRBJ1-2, with D tentatively TRBD1 (5 bases). CDR3 size: 13 residues. The V end was cut by 4 bases, the J end by 1 base, with 10 bases between. Looked up from germline, CDR1 is DFQATT and CDR2 is SNEGSKA (reference sequence). CDR3 DNA: TGCAGTGCTAACCAGCAGGGTAACTATGGCTACACCTTC. It specifies CSANQQGNYGYTF.

This clonotype was counted between two and nine times. V is TRBV12-3 or TRBV12-4 and J is TRBJ2-7; unclear D gene. V lost 4 bases to trimming and J lost 2 bases, with 12 bases between them. The length of the CDR3 is 14 residues. The CDR3 DNA reads TGTGCCAGCAGTTCAAGGAGTGAGACCTACGAGCAGTACTTC. Its translation: CASSSRSETYEQYF.

This chain links TRBV29-1 with TRBJ2-1, with 7 bases that match TRBD2. In germline, CDR1 is SQVTM, CDR2 ANQGSEA. The CDR3 has 15 amino acids. Germline trimming cut 7 bases from V and 0 bases from J; bases unmatched to any gene: 9. CDR3 amino acids: CSGNGGISSYNEQFF. Here the CDR3 DNA reads TGCAGCGGTAACGGGGGGATAAGCTCCTACAATGAGCAGTTCTTC.

The CDR3 region is CASSSGQGDAEAFF. In DNA form, the CDR3 reads TGTGCCAGCAGCTCCGGACAGGGCGACGCTGAAGCTTTCTTT. This chain connects TRBV7-9 to TRBJ1-1, with 8 bases fitting TRBD1. The CDR3 has 14 residues. With V trimmed by 4 bases and J by 6 bases, 7 bases remained unmatched. Germline CDR1 reads SEHNR; CDR2 reads FQNEAQ (reference sequence). Full variable domain (outside the CDR3, taken from reference TRBV7-9 and TRBJ1-1): DTGVSQNPRHKITKRGQNVTFRCDPISEHNRLYWYRQTLGQGPEFLTYFQNEAQLEKSRLLSDRFSAERPKGSFSTLEIQRTEQGDSAMYLCASSSGQGDAEAFFGQGTRLTVV.